The sequence of this T cell receptor beta chain was determined in a study of regulatory T cells in long-lasting Graves disease. V lost 5 bases and J lost 6; bases outside the gene matches: 5. Per germline, CDR1 LNHDA and CDR2 SQIVND (reference sequence). The CDR3 has 16 residues. Time point: newly diagnosed GD, antithyroid drugs for less than 3 months. PBMCs were the source of the RNA used for TCR sequencing. This clonotype came up a few times. Assembly of TCR beta libraries relied on iRepertoire HTBI primers together with Arm-PCR of CDR3 regions. TCRdb used MiXCR to reprocess the multiplex PCR reads, holding one entry per CDR3 protein. The sample consists of 400,000 to 500,000 distinct CDR3 sequences, under 15% of them appearing once. The data were also submitted as part of a second study, on T cells in Graves' hyperthyroidism and ophthalmopathy.

The sample in question was peripheral blood mononuclear cells (PBMCs), obtained at new diagnosis, from a patient treated with antithyroid drugs. J is TRBJ2-3 and V is TRBV19, with 16 nucleotides matching TRBD2. The TCR comes from a woman younger than 45 with Graves disease. The CDR3 coding sequence is TGTGCCAGTAGTTGGGGACTAGCGGGAGGGCCCGATACGCAGTATTTT. Its protein product is CASSWGLAGGPDTQYF.